This TCR beta chain was sequenced for a study of human versus mouse CDR3 diversity and MHC coevolution. Germline V gene sequence: CDR1 SGHRS, CDR2 YFSETQ. V lost 2 bases to trimming and J lost 7 bases, with 22 bases between them. The length of the CDR3 is 16 residues. Produced via immunoSEQ multiplex PCR; TCRdb's table is partial and in-frame only. The table has tens of thousands of clones, 90% to 95% seen once; the top ten hold 18%. Sequenced: naive CD4+ T cells from blood. Described subset: CD45RO-negative CD62L-positive naive CD4 T cells. The sequence derives from a person aged 55 to 70 in good health. The chain is built from TRBV5-1 and TRBJ2-7, with D possibly TRBD2 on 5 matching bases. The CDR3 nucleotides read TGCGCCAGCAGCTTACTACTTAGCGAGGGCTCCAGGGAGCAGTACTTC. Its translation: CASSLLLSEGSREQYF.